In this sample, the clone carrying this T cell receptor (beta chain) turned up a few times. This sample was included in a study of blood T cell repertoires in COVID-19. The overall study: Sites in the United States, Italy and Spain provided acute and convalescent COVID-19 samples. Nucleic acid was either cDNA or gDNA, and it came from T cells, B-cell-depleted T cells, or PBMCs.

Profiled with immunoSEQ multiplex PCR; TCRdb holds only in-frame clones, not every one. The sample has more than 85,000 clones, roughly 87% seen once; the top ten hold more than 4.5%. V shed 7 bases and J 0 bases; nucleotides not matched to a gene: 2. CDR3 length equals 13 residues. In germline, CDR1 is SQVTM, CDR2 ANQGSEA. The receptor was isolated from a woman in her 50s with COVID-19, enrolled during active disease. Sequenced sample: peripheral blood. The gene calls are TRBV29-1 and TRBJ2-2; TRBD1 agrees at 7 bases. CDR3 sequence reads: CSGGQTNTGELFF. CDR3 nucleotide sequence: TGCAGCGGGGGACAGACGAACACCGGGGAGCTGTTTTTT.